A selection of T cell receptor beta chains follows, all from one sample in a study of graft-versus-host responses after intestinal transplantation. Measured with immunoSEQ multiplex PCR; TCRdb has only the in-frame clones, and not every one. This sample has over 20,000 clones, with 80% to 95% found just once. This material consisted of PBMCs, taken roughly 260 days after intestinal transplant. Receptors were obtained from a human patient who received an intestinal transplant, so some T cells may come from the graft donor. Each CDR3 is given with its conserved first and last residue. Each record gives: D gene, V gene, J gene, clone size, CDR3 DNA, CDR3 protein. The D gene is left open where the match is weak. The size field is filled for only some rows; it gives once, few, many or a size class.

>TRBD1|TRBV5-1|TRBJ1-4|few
TGCGCCAGCAGCTCGCAGGGGGCGCGGTTTGAAAAACTGTTTTTT
CASSSQGARFEKLFF
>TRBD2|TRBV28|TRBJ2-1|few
TGTGCCAGCAGTCGCAGCGGGACCTACAATGAGCAGTTCTTC
CASSRSGTYNEQFF
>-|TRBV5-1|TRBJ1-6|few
TGCGCCAGCAGCTTCGGGAAGGAAGATTCACCCCTCCACTTT
CASSFGKEDSPLHF
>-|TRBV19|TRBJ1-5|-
TGTGCCAGTAGTATAGCCCTAGGGCAGAATCAGCCCCAGCATTTT
CASSIALGQNQPQHF
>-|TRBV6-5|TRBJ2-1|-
TGTGCCAGCAGTTACTCGACCTGGGGGCGCAGGAATGAGCAGTTCTTC
CASSYSTWGRRNEQFF
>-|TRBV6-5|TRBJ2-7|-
TGTGCCAGCAGTTACGGACAGCAGGAGGGTCAGTACTTC
CASSYGQQEGQYF
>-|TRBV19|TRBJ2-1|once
TGTGCCAGTAGCTCAATAGGGTCGCCTAGTCCGTATGAGCAGTTCTTC
CASSSIGSPSPYEQFF
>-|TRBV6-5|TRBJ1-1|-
TGTGCCAGCAGTCCTACCGCGTTAGATTCTGAAGCTTTCTTT
CASSPTALDSEAFF
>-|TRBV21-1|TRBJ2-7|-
TGTGCCAGCAGCAAAGGGGCCCTTGGAAGAAGCCTCTACGAGCAGTACTTC
CASSKGALGRSLYEQYF
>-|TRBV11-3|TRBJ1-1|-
TGTGCCAGCAGCTTTTCCGGAGGTCCCGAAGCTTTCTTT
CASSFSGGPEAFF
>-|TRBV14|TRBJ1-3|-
TGTGCCAGCAGCCAAGATATCGCCGGAAACACCATATATTTT
CASSQDIAGNTIYF
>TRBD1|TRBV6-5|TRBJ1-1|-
TGTGCCAGCAGTTACGAGGCAGGGGGCACTGAAGCTTTCTTT
CASSYEAGGTEAFF
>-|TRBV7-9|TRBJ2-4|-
TGTGCCAGCAGCCCTGCGGCCAAAAACATTCAGTACTTC
CASSPAAKNIQYF
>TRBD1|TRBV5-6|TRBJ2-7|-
TGTGCCAGCAGCTTAGGCCAGGGGGCGTACGAGCAGTACTTC
CASSLGQGAYEQYF
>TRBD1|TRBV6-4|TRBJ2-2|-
TGTGCCAGCAGTGAGGGACAGGACACCGGGGAGCTGTTTTTT
CASSEGQDTGELFF
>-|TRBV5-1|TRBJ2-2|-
TGCGCCAGTTCGCTGGGGGCGGGGTCCGGGGAGCTGTTTTTT
CASSLGAGSGELFF
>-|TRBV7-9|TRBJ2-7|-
TGTGCCAGCAGCTCCATGAGCGGGTGGTCGGGCTACGAGCAGTACTTC
CASSSMSGWSGYEQYF
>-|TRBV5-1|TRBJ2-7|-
TGCGCCAGCAGCTTGGACGGAACCTACGAGCAGTACTTC
CASSLDGTYEQYF
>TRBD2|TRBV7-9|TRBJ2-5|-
TGTGCCAGCAGCTTAATTGAGCGGGAGGGCCTGAAGACCCAGTACTTC
CASSLIEREGLKTQYF
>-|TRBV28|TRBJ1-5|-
TGTGCCAGCAGTTTACTTGACAATCAGCCCCGATCCCAGCATTTT
CASSLLDNQPRSQHF
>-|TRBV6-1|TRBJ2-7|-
TGTGCCAGCAGCTGGGGACTGGCCTACGAGCAGTACTTC
CASSWGLAYEQYF
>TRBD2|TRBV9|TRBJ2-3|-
TGTGCCAGCAGCCATCGACTAGCGGGAGAGTCGGGGAGCACAGATACGCAGTATTTT
CASSHRLAGESGSTDTQYF
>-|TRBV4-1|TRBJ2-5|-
TGCGCCAGCAGCCACCCGGGACTGTCCCAAGAGACCCAGTACTTC
CASSHPGLSQETQYF
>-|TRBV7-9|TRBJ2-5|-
TGTGCCAGCAGCTGGCACGGGGAGACCCAGTACTTC
CASSWHGETQYF
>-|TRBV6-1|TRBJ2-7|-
TGTGCCAGCAGTGAAGGGAGTAGCGACCACTACGAGCAGTACTTC
CASSEGSSDHYEQYF
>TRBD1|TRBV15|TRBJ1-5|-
TGTGCCACCAGCAGGGAAGCGACAGGGGCAAATCAGCCCCAGCATTTT
CATSREATGANQPQHF
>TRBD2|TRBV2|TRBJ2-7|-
TGTGCCAGCAGTGAATGGCTAGCGGACACATCCTACGAGCAGTACTTC
CASSEWLADTSYEQYF
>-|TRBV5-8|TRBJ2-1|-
TGTGCCAGCAGCTTGGGGGGGCACGACCCCTACAATGAGCAGTTCTTC
CASSLGGHDPYNEQFF
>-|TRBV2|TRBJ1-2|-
TGTGCCAGCAGTGACAGGGCCCACTATGGCTACACCTTC
CASSDRAHYGYTF
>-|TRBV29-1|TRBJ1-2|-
TGCAGCGTTGTGGAGGGCACGAGTGGCTACACCTTC
CSVVEGTSGYTF
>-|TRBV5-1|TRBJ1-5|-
TGCGCCAGCAGCCCACTACTGGAACTGGGGGATAGCAATCAGCCCCAGCATTTT
CASSPLLELGDSNQPQHF
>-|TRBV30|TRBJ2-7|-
TGTGCCTGGAGTGTATGGGGGGTCGGGCAGGACTACGAGCAGTACTTC
CAWSVWGVGQDYEQYF
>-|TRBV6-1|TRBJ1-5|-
TGTGCCAGCAGACAGGGTTCCTATCAGCCCCAGCATTTT
CASRQGSYQPQHF
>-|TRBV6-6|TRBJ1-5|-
TGTGCCAGCAGTTACTCGAAGGGAAACAATCAGCCCCAGCATTTT
CASSYSKGNNQPQHF
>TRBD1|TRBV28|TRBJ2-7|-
TGTGCCAGCAGAACCCCGGGACAGGGGGGCAACGAGCAGTACTTC
CASRTPGQGGNEQYF
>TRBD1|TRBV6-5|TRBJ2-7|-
TGTGCCAGCAGTCTAACAGGGGTCCCCTCCTACGAGCAGTACTTC
CASSLTGVPSYEQYF
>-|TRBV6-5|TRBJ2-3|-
TGTGCCAGCAGTTACGGGGATACGCAGTATTTT
CASSYGDTQYF
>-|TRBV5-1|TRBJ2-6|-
TGCGCCAGCAGCTTGTTCCCGGCTGGGGCCAACGTCCTGACTTTC
CASSLFPAGANVLTF
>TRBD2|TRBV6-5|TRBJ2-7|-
TGTGCCAGCAGTTACGGACTAGCGGGAGCCTACGAGCAGTACTTC
CASSYGLAGAYEQYF